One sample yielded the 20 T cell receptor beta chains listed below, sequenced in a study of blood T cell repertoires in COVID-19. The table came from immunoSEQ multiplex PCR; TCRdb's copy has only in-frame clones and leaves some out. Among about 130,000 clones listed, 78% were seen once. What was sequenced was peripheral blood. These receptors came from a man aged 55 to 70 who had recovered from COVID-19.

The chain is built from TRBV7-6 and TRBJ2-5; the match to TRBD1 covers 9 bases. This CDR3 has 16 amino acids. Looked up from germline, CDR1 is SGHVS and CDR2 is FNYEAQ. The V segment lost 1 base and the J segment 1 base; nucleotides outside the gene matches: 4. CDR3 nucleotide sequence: TGTGCCAGCAGCTTAGGGGACAGGGAGCGCCAAGAGACCCAGTACTTC. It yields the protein CASSLGDRERQETQYF.

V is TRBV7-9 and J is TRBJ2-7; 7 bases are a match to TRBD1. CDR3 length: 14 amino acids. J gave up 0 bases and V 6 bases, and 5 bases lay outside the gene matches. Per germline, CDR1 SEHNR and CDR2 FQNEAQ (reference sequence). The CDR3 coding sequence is TGTGCCAGCAGTCGGGACAGCACCTCCTACGAGCAGTACTTC. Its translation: CASSRDSTSYEQYF.

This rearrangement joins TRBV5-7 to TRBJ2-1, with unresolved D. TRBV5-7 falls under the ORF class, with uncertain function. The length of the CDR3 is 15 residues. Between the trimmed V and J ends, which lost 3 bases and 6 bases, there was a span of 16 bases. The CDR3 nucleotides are TGTGCCAGCAGCTCAGGCTTTTGGGTCACCAATGAGCAGTTCTTC. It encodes CASSSGFWVTNEQFF.

CDR3 sequence (DNA): TGTGCCATCAGTGGAACAGGGAATGGCTACACCTTC. This encodes CAISGTGNGYTF. This sequence joins TRBV10-3 and TRBJ1-2; possible D gene TRBD1, 6 bases. Germline CDR1 is ENHRY and CDR2 is SYGVKD. V lost 4 bases to trimming and J lost 6 bases, with 9 bases between them. The length of the CDR3 is 12 residues.

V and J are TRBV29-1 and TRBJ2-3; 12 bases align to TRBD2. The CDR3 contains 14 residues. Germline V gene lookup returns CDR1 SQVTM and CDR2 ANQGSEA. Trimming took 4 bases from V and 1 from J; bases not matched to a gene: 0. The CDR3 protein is CSVGLAGGTDTQYF. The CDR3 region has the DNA TGCAGCGTTGGACTAGCGGGGGGCACAGATACGCAGTATTTT.

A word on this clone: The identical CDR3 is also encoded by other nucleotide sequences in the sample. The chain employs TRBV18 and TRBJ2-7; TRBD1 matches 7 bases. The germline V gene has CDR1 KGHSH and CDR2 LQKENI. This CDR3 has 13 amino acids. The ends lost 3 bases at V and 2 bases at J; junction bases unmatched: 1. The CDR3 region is CASSPGQTYEQYF. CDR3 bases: TGTGCCAGCTCACCGGGACAGACCTACGAGCAGTACTTC.

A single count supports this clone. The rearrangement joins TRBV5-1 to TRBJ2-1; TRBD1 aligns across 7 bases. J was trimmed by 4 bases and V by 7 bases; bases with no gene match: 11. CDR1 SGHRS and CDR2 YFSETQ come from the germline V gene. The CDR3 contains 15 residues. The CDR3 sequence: CASHRGTVKYNEQFF. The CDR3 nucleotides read TGCGCCAGCCACCGAGGGACAGTCAAATACAATGAGCAGTTCTTC.

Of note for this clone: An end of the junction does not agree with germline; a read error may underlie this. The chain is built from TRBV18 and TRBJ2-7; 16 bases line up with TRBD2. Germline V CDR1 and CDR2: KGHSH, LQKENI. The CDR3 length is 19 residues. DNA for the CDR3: TGTGCCAGCTCACCACCCCTCGCCGGGACTAGCGGGAGGGCCTACAAGCAGTACTTC. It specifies CASSPPLAGTSGRAYKQYF.

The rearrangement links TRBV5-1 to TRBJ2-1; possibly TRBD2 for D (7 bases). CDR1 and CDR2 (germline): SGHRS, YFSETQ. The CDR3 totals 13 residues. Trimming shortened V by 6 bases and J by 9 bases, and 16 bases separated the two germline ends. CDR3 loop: CASKVGGLGEQFF. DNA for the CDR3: TGCGCCAGCAAGGTGGGGGGGCTTGGTGAGCAGTTCTTC.

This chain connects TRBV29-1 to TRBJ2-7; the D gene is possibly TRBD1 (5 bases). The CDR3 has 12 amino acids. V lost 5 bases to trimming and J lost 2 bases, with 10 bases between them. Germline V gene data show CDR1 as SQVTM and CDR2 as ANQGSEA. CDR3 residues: CSVRDSTYEQYF. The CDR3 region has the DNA TGCAGCGTTCGAGACAGCACCTACGAGCAGTACTTC.

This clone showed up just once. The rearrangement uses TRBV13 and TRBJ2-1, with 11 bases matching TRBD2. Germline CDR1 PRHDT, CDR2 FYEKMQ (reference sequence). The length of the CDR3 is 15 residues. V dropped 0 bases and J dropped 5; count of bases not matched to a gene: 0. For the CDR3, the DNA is TGTGCCAGCAGCTTAGGACTAGCGGGGGACAATGAGCAGTTCTTC. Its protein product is CASSLGLAGDNEQFF.

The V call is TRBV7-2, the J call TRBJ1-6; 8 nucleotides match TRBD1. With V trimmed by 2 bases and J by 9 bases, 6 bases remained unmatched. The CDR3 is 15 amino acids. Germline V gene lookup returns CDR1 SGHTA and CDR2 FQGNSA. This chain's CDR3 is CASSLQTGEASPLHF. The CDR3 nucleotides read TGTGCCAGCAGCTTACAGACAGGGGAGGCTTCACCCCTCCACTTT. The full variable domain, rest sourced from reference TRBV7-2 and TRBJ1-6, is GAGVSQSPSNKVTEKGKDVELRCDPISGHTALYWYRQSLGQGLEFLIYFQGNSAPDKSGLPSDRFSAERTGGSVSTLTIQRTQQEDSAVYLCASSLQTGEASPLHFGNGTRLTVT.

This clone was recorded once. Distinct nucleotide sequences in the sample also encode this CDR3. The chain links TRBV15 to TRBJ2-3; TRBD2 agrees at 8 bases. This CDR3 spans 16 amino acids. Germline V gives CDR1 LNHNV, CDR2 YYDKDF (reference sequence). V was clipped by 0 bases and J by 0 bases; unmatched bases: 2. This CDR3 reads CATSRDPSGSTDTQYF. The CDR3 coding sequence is TGTGCCACCAGCAGAGATCCTAGCGGGAGCACAGATACGCAGTATTTT.

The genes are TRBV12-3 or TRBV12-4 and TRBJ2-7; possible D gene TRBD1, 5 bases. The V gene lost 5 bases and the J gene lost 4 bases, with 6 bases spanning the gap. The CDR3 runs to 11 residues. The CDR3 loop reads CASSDRYEQYF. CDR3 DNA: TGTGCCAGCAGTGACAGATACGAGCAGTACTTC.

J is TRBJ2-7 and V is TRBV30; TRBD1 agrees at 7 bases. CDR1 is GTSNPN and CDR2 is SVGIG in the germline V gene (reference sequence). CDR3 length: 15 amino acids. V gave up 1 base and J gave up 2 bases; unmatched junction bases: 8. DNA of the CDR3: TGTGCCTGGAGTGATTTGACAGGGATTACCTACGAGCAGTACTTC. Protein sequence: CAWSDLTGITYEQYF.

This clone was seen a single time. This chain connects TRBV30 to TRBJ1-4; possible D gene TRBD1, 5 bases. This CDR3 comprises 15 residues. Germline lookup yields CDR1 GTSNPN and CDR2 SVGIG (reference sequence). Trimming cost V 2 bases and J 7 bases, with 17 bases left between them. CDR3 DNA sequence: TGTGCCTGGAGTAAAGCGGGGGTAAACCTTGAAAAACTGTTTTTT. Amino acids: CAWSKAGVNLEKLFF.

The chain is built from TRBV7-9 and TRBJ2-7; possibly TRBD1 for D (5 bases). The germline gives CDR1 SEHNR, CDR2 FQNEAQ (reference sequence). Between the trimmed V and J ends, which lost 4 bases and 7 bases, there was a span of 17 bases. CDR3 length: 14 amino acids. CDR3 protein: CASSSSVGVGEQYF. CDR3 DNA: TGTGCCAGCAGCTCGTCAGTAGGGGTGGGGGAGCAGTACTTC.

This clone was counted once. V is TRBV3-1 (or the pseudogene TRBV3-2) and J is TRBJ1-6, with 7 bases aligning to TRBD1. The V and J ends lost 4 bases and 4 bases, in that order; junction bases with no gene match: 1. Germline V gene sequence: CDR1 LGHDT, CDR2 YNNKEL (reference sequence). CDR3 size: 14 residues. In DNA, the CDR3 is TGTGCCAGCAGCCGGGACAGATATAATTCACCCCTCCACTTT. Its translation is CASSRDRYNSPLHF.

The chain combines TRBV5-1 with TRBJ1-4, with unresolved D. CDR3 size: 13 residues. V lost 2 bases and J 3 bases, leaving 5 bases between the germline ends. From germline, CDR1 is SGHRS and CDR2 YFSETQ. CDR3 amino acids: CASSFTANEKLFF. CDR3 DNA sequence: TGCGCCAGCAGCTTCACAGCTAATGAAAAACTGTTTTTT. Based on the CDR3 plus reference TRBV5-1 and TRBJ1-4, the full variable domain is KAGVTQTPRYLIKTRGQQVTLSCSPISGHRSVSWYQQTPGQGLQFLFEYFSETQRNKGNFPGRFSGRQFSNSRSEMNVSTLELGDSALYLCASSFTANEKLFFGSGTQLSVL.

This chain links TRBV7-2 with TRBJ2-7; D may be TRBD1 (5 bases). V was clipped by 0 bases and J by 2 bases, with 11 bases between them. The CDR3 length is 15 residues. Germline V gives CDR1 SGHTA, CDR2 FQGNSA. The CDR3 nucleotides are TGTGCCAGCAGCTTAGCGCGGACACCCGCCTACGAGCAGTACTTC. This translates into CASSLARTPAYEQYF.